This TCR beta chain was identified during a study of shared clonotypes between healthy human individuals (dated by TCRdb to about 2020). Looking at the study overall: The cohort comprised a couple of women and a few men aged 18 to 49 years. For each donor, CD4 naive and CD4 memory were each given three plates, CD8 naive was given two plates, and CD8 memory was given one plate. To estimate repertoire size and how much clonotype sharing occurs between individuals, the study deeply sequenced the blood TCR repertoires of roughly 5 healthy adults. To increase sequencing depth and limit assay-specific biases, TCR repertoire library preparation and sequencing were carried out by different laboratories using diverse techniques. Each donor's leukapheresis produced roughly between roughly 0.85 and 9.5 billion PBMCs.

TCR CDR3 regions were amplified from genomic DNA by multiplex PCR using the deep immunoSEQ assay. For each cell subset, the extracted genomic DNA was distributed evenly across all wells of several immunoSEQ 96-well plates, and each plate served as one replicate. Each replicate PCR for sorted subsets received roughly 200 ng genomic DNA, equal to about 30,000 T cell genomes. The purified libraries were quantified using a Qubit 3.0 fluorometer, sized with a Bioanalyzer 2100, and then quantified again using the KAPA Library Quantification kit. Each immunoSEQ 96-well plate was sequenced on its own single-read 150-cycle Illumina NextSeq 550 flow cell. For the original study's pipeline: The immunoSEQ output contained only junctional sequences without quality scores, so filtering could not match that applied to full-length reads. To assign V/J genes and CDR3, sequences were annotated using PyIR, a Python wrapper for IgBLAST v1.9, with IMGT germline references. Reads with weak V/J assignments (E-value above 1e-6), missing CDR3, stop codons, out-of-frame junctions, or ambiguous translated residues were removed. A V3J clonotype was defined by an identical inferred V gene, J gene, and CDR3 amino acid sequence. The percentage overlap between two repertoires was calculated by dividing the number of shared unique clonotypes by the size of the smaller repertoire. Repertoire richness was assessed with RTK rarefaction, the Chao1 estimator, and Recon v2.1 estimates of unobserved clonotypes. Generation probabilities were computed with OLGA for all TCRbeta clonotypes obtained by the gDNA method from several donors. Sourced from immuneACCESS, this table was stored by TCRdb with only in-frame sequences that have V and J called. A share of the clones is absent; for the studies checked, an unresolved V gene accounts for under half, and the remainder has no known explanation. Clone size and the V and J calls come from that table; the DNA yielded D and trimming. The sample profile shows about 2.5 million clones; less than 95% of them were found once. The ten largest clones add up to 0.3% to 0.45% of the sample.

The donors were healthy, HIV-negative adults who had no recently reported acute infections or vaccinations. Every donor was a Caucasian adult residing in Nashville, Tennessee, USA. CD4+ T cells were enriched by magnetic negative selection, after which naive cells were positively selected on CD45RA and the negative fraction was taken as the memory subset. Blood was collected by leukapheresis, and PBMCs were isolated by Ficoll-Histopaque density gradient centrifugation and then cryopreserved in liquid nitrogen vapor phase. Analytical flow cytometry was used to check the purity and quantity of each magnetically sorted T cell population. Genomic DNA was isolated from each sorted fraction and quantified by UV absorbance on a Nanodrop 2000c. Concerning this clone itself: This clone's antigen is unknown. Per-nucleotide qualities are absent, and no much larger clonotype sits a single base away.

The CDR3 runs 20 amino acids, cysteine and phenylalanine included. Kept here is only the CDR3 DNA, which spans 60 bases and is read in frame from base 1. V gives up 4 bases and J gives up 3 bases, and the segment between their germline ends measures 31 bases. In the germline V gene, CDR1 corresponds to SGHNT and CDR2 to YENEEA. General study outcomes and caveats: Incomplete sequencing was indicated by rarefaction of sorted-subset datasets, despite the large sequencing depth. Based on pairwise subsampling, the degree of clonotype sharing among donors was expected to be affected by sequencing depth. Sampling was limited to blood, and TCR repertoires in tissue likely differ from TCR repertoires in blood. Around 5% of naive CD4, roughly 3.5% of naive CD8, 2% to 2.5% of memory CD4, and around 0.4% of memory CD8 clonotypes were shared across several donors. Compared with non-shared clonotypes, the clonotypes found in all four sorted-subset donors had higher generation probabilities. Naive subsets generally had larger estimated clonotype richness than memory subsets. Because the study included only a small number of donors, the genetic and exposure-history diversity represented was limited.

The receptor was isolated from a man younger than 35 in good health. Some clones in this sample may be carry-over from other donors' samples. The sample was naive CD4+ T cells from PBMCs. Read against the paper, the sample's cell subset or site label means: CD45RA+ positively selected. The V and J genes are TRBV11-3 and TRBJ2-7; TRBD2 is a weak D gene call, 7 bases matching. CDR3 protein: CASSYRNKRGHHFLNYEQYF. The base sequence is TGTGCCAGCAGCTACCGAAACAAGCGGGGACACCACTTCCTCAACTACGAGCAGTACTTC.